This T cell receptor beta chain was sequenced during a study of T cells in Graves' hyperthyroidism and ophthalmopathy. The wider study: Upon initial diagnosis and before any treatment, peripheral blood was collected.

The CDR3 totals 11 residues. CDR1 and CDR2 (germline): ENHRY, SYGVKD. Uncontrolled infection, other autoimmune disease, pregnancy and lactation each barred patients from inclusion. Diagnoses were established using clinical symptoms, serum thyroxine and TRAb, thyroid ultrasound and orbital computed tomography. Notes on this clonotype: Being one base from a much bigger clone, this may be a read error.

Amplification targeted TCR beta CDR3 regions from RNA transcripts. The primer set for the first-round RT-PCR of the TCR CDR3 was HTBI. TCRdb used MiXCR to reprocess the multiplex PCR reads, holding one entry per CDR3 protein. The table has 350,000 or so distinct CDR3 sequences, about a sixth seen once. The TCR comes from a woman aged 25-40 years with Graves' hyperthyroidism that later progressed to Graves' ophthalmopathy. The genes are TRBV10-3 and TRBJ2-3, with a tentative D call TRBD2 (5 bases). The sample taken for sequencing was blood. CDR3 DNA sequence: TGTTCCATCAGTGATGTCGGGGCGCAGTATTTT. Translating it yields CSISDVGAQYF.